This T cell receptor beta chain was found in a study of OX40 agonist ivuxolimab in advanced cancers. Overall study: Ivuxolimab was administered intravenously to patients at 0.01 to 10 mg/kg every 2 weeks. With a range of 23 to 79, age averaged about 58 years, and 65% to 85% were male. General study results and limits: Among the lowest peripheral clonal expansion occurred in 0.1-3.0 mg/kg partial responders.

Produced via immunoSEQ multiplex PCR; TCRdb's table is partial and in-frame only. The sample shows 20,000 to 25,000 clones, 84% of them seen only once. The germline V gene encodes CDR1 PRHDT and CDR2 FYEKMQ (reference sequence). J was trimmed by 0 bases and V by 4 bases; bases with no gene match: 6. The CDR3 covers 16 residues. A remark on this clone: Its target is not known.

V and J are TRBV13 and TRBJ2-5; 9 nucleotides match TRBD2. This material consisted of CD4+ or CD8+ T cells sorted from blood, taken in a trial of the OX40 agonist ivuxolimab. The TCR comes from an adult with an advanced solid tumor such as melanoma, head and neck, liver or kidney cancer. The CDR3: CASSSLRGGDQETQYF. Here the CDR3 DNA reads TGTGCCAGCAGCTCCCTGCGCGGGGGGGACCAAGAGACCCAGTACTTC.